This TCR beta chain was sequenced in a study of blood T cells in healthy people across ages. Germline CDR1 is MDHEN and CDR2 is SYDVKM. This CDR3 region has 13 residues. A second about 7 to 12 cycle PCR used barcoded and J-beta primers. Via MiXCR, TCRdb re-called the 5' RACE reads, giving one row per CDR3 protein. The sample lists 700,000 to 850,000 distinct CDR3 sequences, about 34% occurring once. The sequence derives from a man aged 18 to 35 in good health. Sequencing was performed on blood. This chain uses TRBV28 with TRBJ2-6; D is unresolved. CDR3 loop: CTGRRSGANVLTF. The CDR3 coding sequence is TGTACGGGCCGCCGGTCTGGGGCCAACGTCCTGACTTTC. The full variable domain, completed using reference TRBV28 and TRBJ2-6, is DVKVTQSSRYLVKRTGEKVFLECVQDMDHENMFWYRQDPGLGLRLIYFSYDVKMKEKGDIPEGYSVSREKKERFSLILESASTNQTSMYLCTGRRSGANVLTFGAGSRLTVL.